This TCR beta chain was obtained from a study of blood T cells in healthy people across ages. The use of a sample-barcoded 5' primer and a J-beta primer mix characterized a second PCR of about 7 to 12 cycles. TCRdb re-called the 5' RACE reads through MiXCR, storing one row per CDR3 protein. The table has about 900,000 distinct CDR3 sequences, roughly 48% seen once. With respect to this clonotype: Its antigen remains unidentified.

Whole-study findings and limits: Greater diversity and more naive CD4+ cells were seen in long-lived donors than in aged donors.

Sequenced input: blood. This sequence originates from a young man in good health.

The CDR3 region has the DNA TGTGCCAGCAGTGTTTCCTCTGGGAAAGAGACCCAGTACTTC. Translating gives CASSVSSGKETQYF. This rearrangement joins TRBV6-1 to TRBJ2-5; D gene ambiguous. V dropped 4 bases and J dropped 3 bases, with 12 bases sitting between them. This CDR3 is built from 14 residues. Germline V CDR1 and CDR2: MNHNS, SASEGT.